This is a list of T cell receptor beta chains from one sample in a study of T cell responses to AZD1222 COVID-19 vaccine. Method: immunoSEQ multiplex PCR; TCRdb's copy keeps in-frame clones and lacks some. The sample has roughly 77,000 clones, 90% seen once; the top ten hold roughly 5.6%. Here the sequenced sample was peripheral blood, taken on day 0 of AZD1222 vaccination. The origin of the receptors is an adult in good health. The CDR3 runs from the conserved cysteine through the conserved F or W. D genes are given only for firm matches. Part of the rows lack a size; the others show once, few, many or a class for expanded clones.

TGTGCCAGTAGCCAAGGACCGGGAAACACCATATATTTT	CASSQGPGNTIYF	13	TRBV19	once	TRBJ1-3	-
TGTGCCAGCAGTGCCGCCAGCAGCAATCAGCCCCAGCATTTT	CASSAASSNQPQHF	14	TRBV3-1/TRBV3-2	-	TRBJ1-5	-
TGTGCCAGCAGCTTAGGACAGGGGGCGCGTAATGAGCAGTTCTTC	CASSLGQGARNEQFF	15	TRBV7-2	-	TRBJ2-1	TRBD1
TGTGCCAGCAGTCCGACTCCGGACAGGGCGGCGCAGTATTTT	CASSPTPDRAAQYF	14	TRBV27	-	TRBJ2-3	TRBD1
TGTGCCAGCAGCGTAGGCGGCAGGGTTCAAGAGACCCAGTACTTC	CASSVGGRVQETQYF	15	TRBV9	-	TRBJ2-5	-
TGTGCCAGCAGCCATGAGTCGGGACAGGGTAATTCACCCCTCCACTTT	CASSHESGQGNSPLHF	16	TRBV3-1/TRBV3-2	-	TRBJ1-6	TRBD1
TGTGCCAGCAGCAAAGGGCGGGGGATTCCTGGCTACACCTTC	CASSKGRGIPGYTF	14	TRBV21-1	-	TRBJ1-2	-
TGTGCCAGCAGCCAAGGACGGAGAGAGTACTTC	CASSQGRREYF	11	TRBV28	few	TRBJ2-7	-
TGCGCCAGCAGCTCAGGGACTAGCGGAAAGGATACGCAGTATTTT	CASSSGTSGKDTQYF	15	TRBV5-1	-	TRBJ2-3	TRBD2
TGCGCCAGCAGCTCCGGGACAGGGAAGACAGATACGCAGTATTTT	CASSSGTGKTDTQYF	15	TRBV5-1	-	TRBJ2-3	TRBD1
TGTGCCAGCAGCTTATTGGCCCCAGGGGGAGGCGGGGAGCTGTTTTTT	CASSLLAPGGGGELFF	16	TRBV7-8	-	TRBJ2-2	-
TGTGCCAGCAGCCCTTCAAGCGGGAACACCGGGGAGCTGTTTTTT	CASSPSSGNTGELFF	15	TRBV7-3	-	TRBJ2-2	-
TGTGCCAGTAGTATAGATCTCACAACAGGGCAGGGGAGAGGAGGCTACACCTTC	CASSIDLTTGQGRGGYTF	18	TRBV19	-	TRBJ1-2	-
TGTGCCAGCAGCGTAGTGGGGGATCCCTACAATGAGCAGTTCTTC	CASSVVGDPYNEQFF	15	TRBV9	-	TRBJ2-1	-
TGTGCCAGCAGACCTCTTACAGGGTCGAGGAAGGATGGCTACACCTTC	CASRPLTGSRKDGYTF	16	TRBV6-2/TRBV6-3	-	TRBJ1-2	-
TGCGCCAGCAGTGACAGGAGAAACTACAATGAGCAGTTCTTC	CASSDRRNYNEQFF	14	TRBV10-2	-	TRBJ2-1	-
TGTGCCAGCAGCTCGACAGGACGGCTAAATTCACCCCTCCACTTT	CASSSTGRLNSPLHF	15	TRBV9	-	TRBJ1-6	-
TGTGCCAGCAGCCGAGCGGGGGTGGAAGAGACCCAGTACTTC	CASSRAGVEETQYF	14	TRBV9	-	TRBJ2-5	TRBD2
TGCGCCAGCAGCTCGGATCCTAGCTCCTACGAGCAGTACTTC	CASSSDPSSYEQYF	14	TRBV5-1	-	TRBJ2-7	-
TGCGCCAGCAGCCCGGGGGGGCCGAGTCGGGAGACCCAGTACTTC	CASSPGGPSRETQYF	15	TRBV5-1	-	TRBJ2-5	TRBD2
TGTGCCAGCAGCGGACAGGGGCTGGGGGAGACCCAGTACTTC	CASSGQGLGETQYF	14	TRBV7-9	-	TRBJ2-5	TRBD1
TGTGCCTGGAGTCTTTCGACAGGAGGGCTGTTTTTT	CAWSLSTGGLFF	12	TRBV30	-	TRBJ1-4	-
TGCGCCAGCAGCACCAGTGGGGGAATTGAAGCTTTCTTT	CASSTSGGIEAFF	13	TRBV5-1	-	TRBJ1-1	-
TGTGCCAGCAGCTTAACTAGCGGACGGGAGACCCAGTACTTC	CASSLTSGRETQYF	14	TRBV7-9	-	TRBJ2-5	TRBD2
TGTGCCAGCAGTTTGGGCACTAGGGGGTGGCCCTACAATGAGCAGTTCTTC	CASSLGTRGWPYNEQFF	17	TRBV28	-	TRBJ2-1	-
TGTGCCACCAGAGGGGCGTTTGGGGGCACAGATACGCAGTATTTT	CATRGAFGGTDTQYF	15	TRBV24-1	-	TRBJ2-3	-
TGTGCCAGTAGTATAGGAACAGGGAGTAATTCACCCCTCCACTTT	CASSIGTGSNSPLHF	15	TRBV19	-	TRBJ1-6	-
TGTGCCAGCAGTCATGGGACAGTCTATGGCTACACCTTC	CASSHGTVYGYTF	13	TRBV12-3/TRBV12-4	few	TRBJ1-2	TRBD1
TGTGCCAGCAGCCAAGACCCTCGGGGGTCCTACGAGCAGTACTTC	CASSQDPRGSYEQYF	15	TRBV3-1/TRBV3-2	-	TRBJ2-7	-
TGTGCCAGTAGTATAATTGGGACAGGGGGCAATCAGCCCCAGCATTTT	CASSIIGTGGNQPQHF	16	TRBV19	-	TRBJ1-5	TRBD1
TGCGCCAGCAGCTTGGGACAGGGGGCTGTCTACAATGAGCAGTTCTTC	CASSLGQGAVYNEQFF	16	TRBV5-1	-	TRBJ2-1	TRBD1
TGCGCCAGCAGCCGGGGGGGCTCTGGAAACACCATATATTTT	CASSRGGSGNTIYF	14	TRBV5-1	-	TRBJ1-3	-
TGTGCCAGCTCCGATACGGGACAGGGGGCCCACGAGCAGTACTTC	CASSDTGQGAHEQYF	15	TRBV25-1	-	TRBJ2-7	TRBD1
TGTGCCAGCTCCACAGGATCCTCCTACGAGCAGTACTTC	CASSTGSSYEQYF	13	TRBV12-3/TRBV12-4	-	TRBJ2-7	-
TGTGCCAGCAGCGTAGACGGTAACTCTGGAAACACCATATATTTT	CASSVDGNSGNTIYF	15	TRBV9	once	TRBJ1-3	-
TGTGCCAGCTCACCCCCTATATCCGGGGAGCTGTTTTTT	CASSPPISGELFF	13	TRBV18	once	TRBJ2-2	-
TGTGCCAGCAGCTTACAGGGAAACACTGAAGCTTTCTTT	CASSLQGNTEAFF	13	TRBV4-2	once	TRBJ1-1	-
TGTGCCAGCGGGGGGGCGCCTTCCTACAATGAGCAGTTCTTC	CASGGAPSYNEQFF	14	TRBV5-4	-	TRBJ2-1	-
TGTGCCTGGGCCCATCGGACAGGGGGCCGGACTGAAGCTTTCTTT	CAWAHRTGGRTEAFF	15	TRBV30	few	TRBJ1-1	TRBD1
TGTGCCAGCTCACCAGGGACAGGGTCCACAGATACGCAGTATTTT	CASSPGTGSTDTQYF	15	TRBV18	-	TRBJ2-3	TRBD1
TGTGCCAGCAGCTTAGAAGAGACAGGTAACTCCTACGAGCAGTACTTC	CASSLEETGNSYEQYF	16	TRBV7-9	-	TRBJ2-7	-
TGTGCCAGCTCACCACTGGGGCAGCCCTCAAACTATGGCTACACCTTC	CASSPLGQPSNYGYTF	16	TRBV18	-	TRBJ1-2	-
TGTGCCAGCAGCTTTAGCGGGGGGGCGGAGACCCAGTACTTC	CASSFSGGAETQYF	14	TRBV11-2	-	TRBJ2-5	TRBD2
TGTGCCAGCAGGGAAACAGGGAGTGAGACCCAGTACTTC	CASRETGSETQYF	13	TRBV9	-	TRBJ2-5	-
TGTGCCAGCAGTGACGGAGCTAACTATGGCTACACCTTC	CASSDGANYGYTF	13	TRBV6-1	-	TRBJ1-2	-
TGTGCCAGCAGTGAAGCATACCAAAGCTCCTATAATTCACCCCTCCACTTT	CASSEAYQSSYNSPLHF	17	TRBV6-1	-	TRBJ1-6	-
TGTGCCAGCAGTGCCCGGTGGGGGACTGGAAACACCATATATTTT	CASSARWGTGNTIYF	15	TRBV27	-	TRBJ1-3	-
TGTGCCAGCAGTTATCGGCAGCCTGGAAACACCATATATTTT	CASSYRQPGNTIYF	14	TRBV6-5	-	TRBJ1-3	-
TGTGCCAGCAGCCCGACCGCTTATAGCAATCAGCCCCAGCATTTT	CASSPTAYSNQPQHF	15	TRBV28	-	TRBJ1-5	-
TGTGCCATCTTCGGTTTTCTGGCTTTCTTT	CAIFGFLAFF	10	TRBV21-1	-	TRBJ1-1	-
TGCGCCAGCAGCCAAGTCTCCAGGGCTTGGGAAAAACTGTTTTTT	CASSQVSRAWEKLFF	15	TRBV4-3	-	TRBJ1-4	-
TGTGCCAGCAGCTTGGTCTTGAACACTGAAGCTTTCTTT	CASSLVLNTEAFF	13	TRBV7-2	-	TRBJ1-1	-
TGTGCCAGTAGTCCGACAGGGAGTCACTATGGCTACACCTTC	CASSPTGSHYGYTF	14	TRBV19	once	TRBJ1-2	TRBD1
TGTGCCAGTAGTATAAGCCCCTCGGATTTTAGCTCTGGAAACACCATATATTTT	CASSISPSDFSSGNTIYF	18	TRBV19	-	TRBJ1-3	-